These T cell receptor beta chains were read from a single sample in a study of blood T cell repertoires in COVID-19. Method: immunoSEQ multiplex PCR; TCRdb's copy keeps in-frame clones and lacks some. The sample carries some 91,000 clones, around 78% recorded once. Sequenced sample: peripheral blood. Receptors were obtained from a human donor in a cohort sampled during active COVID-19. Each CDR3 is given without its conserved first and last residue. D genes are given only for firm matches.

TRBJ1-1 | 13 | TRBV19 | - | ATRTSKSMNTEAF
TRBJ1-6 | 14 | TRBV6-6 | TRBD1 | ASSRDRGQGNSPLH
TRBJ2-3 | 13 | TRBV15 | - | ATSSGPDTLDTQY
TRBJ1-1 | 17 | TRBV7-2 | - | ASSLGWGLRHDMNTEAF
TRBJ2-3 | 15 | TRBV29-1 | TRBD2 | SVEGVGLAVGTDTQY
TRBJ2-5 | 12 | TRBV7-9 | - | ASSLRQGGETQY
TRBJ1-1 | 12 | TRBV19 | TRBD1 | ASSIGRGLAEAF
TRBJ2-7 | 11 | TRBV7-2 | - | ASSYPRSYEQY
TRBJ1-2 | 12 | TRBV2 | - | ASSVLGAHYGYT
TRBJ2-3 | 11 | TRBV19 | - | ASSPLFTDTQY
TRBJ2-3 | 13 | TRBV7-2 | - | ASSSYGQTTDTQY
TRBJ2-7 | 12 | TRBV2 | - | ASSAGGGGNEQY
TRBJ2-5 | 14 | TRBV4-1 | - | ASSQEGGAGVETQY
TRBJ2-2 | 13 | TRBV7-2 | TRBD2 | ASSLEGRGAWELF
TRBJ2-7 | 11 | TRBV28 | - | ASSRGAAYEQY
TRBJ2-3 | 12 | TRBV27 | - | ASGAGRRKDTQY
TRBJ1-1 | 12 | TRBV30 | - | AWSVTGDRVGAF
TRBJ1-4 | 13 | TRBV2 | TRBD1 | ASRAGTGANEKLF
TRBJ2-1 | 12 | TRBV7-9 | - | ASSSRGSYNEQF
TRBJ2-1 | 14 | TRBV5-1 | TRBD2 | ASTSSSGRALNEQF
TRBJ2-5 | 15 | TRBV28 | TRBD2 | ASSSPTSGRAVETQY
TRBJ2-7 | 12 | TRBV2 | TRBD2 | ATGGDSYTYEQY
TRBJ1-4 | 14 | TRBV5-8 | TRBD1 | ASSSIQGAYTEKLF
TRBJ1-1 | 10 | TRBV30 | TRBD1 | ASRTGGTEAF
TRBJ2-7 | 13 | TRBV28 | TRBD2 | ASSLLAERGNKQY
TRBJ2-2 | 13 | TRBV7-9 | - | ASSPLGAGTGELF
TRBJ1-2 | 12 | TRBV30 | TRBD1 | AWSDIQGDYGYT
TRBJ1-4 | 13 | TRBV5-1 | - | ASSLRGTTNEKLF
TRBJ1-6 | 12 | TRBV5-1 | TRBD1 | ASSSDRGNSPLH
TRBJ1-3 | 13 | TRBV15 | - | ATSRDIYSGNTIY
TRBJ2-3 | 14 | TRBV11-2 | TRBD2 | ASSLEGLAGADTQY
TRBJ1-1 | 11 | TRBV7-2 | - | ASSLERNTEAF
TRBJ2-2 | 11 | TRBV6-5 | - | ASTGVRTGELF
TRBJ1-2 | 12 | TRBV7-9 | - | ASSLAPGADGYT
TRBJ1-4 | 12 | TRBV30 | TRBD1 | AWDRGLTNEKLF
TRBJ1-2 | 9 | TRBV15 | - | ATRESMGYT
TRBJ2-5 | 15 | TRBV5-5 | TRBD2 | ASSTRTSGPPGETQY
TRBJ1-1 | 14 | TRBV4-1 | TRBD1 | ASSQDPGQRNTEAF